This T cell receptor (beta chain) was sequenced in a study of T cell responses to AZD1222 COVID-19 vaccine. General study points: The peak T cell response came first, and repertoires were sampled only after it. CD4 TCRs associated with vaccination spanned spike, dominating at 160-218 and 743-854.

Repertoires were generated with immunoSEQ multiplex PCR, while TCRdb's copy carries only in-frame clones and drops some. This sample has about 140,000 clones, with 75% to 95% found just once. The CDR3 runs 12 residues. Looked up from germline, CDR1 is MNHEY and CDR2 is SVGAGI. Trimming removed 6 bases at V and 10 bases at J, with 13 bases between. The count of this clone is one. Its cognate antigen is unknown. The specimen comprised peripheral blood, sampled on day 0 of AZD1222 vaccination. This receptor was identified in an adult in good health. The chain links TRBV6-5 to TRBJ2-1, with D perhaps assigned TRBD1 or TRBD2 (5 bases each). In nucleotides, the CDR3 is TGTGCCAGCAGCGTTGCTTGGGGGGAGCAGTTCTTC. Protein product: CASSVAWGEQFF.